This T cell receptor (beta chain) was recovered during a study of cytomegalovirus exposure and HLA in healthy donors. Study at large: In a later analysis, it was reported that the roughly 130 validation repertoires had been produced on the same platform as the roughly 610 repertoires belonging to the first cohort.

The CDR3 is made up of 14 amino acids. V dropped 4 bases and J dropped 0 bases, with 9 bases sitting between them. Germline CDR1 is SEHNR and CDR2 is FQNEAQ (reference sequence). TCRdb's copy holds only in-frame clones and misses some; the assay was immunoSEQ multiplex PCR. Of 68,000 or so clones detected, roughly nine tenths appear once; the ten largest clones hold roughly 1.2%. The TCR sequence derives from a woman aged 18-29 years in good health and CMV-seronegative. The sample comprised PBMCs. The chain uses TRBV7-9 and TRBJ1-1; D remains ambiguous. The CDR3 loop reads CASSSHQLNTEAFF. The CDR3 DNA reads TGTGCCAGCAGCTCGCATCAGTTGAACACTGAAGCTTTCTTT.